This T cell receptor beta chain is drawn from a study of T cells after yellow fever vaccination. Study-wide context: The authors prepared low-cell-number fractions using SMART-Seq v4 Ultra Low Input.

The V end was cut by 2 bases, the J end by 1 base, with 14 bases between. CDR3 length: 16 residues. Production of TCR cDNA was by 5'RACE template switching, which also added a universal primer site and UMIs. MiXCR was run by TCRdb on the 5' RACE reads, yielding one entry per CDR3 protein. Of under 400,000 distinct CDR3 sequences in the sample, roughly an eighth are singletons; the top ten hold about 3%. The study's findings and limits: Researchers report a weaker secondary response that nonetheless peaked faster, day 5 versus 15. A small proportion of clonotypes was detected in both the CD4 and CD8 compartments.

About this clonotype: As yet, its antigen is unknown.

This chain links TRBV12-3 or TRBV12-4 with TRBJ1-1; TRBD1 might be the D (6 bases). This TCR was sampled from a man aged 18 to 35 who received the YFV17D yellow fever vaccine. Material: CD4+ T cells sorted from PBMCs, obtained 15 days after the yellow fever booster vaccination. In nucleotides, the CDR3 is TGTGCCAGCAGTTTACGTACAGGGATTGCGAACACTGAAGCTTTCTTT. Amino acid sequence: CASSLRTGIANTEAFF.